This TCR beta chain was captured by sequencing in a study of T cell changes during pregnancy in multiple sclerosis. Clones were read by immunoSEQ multiplex PCR, and TCRdb kept only the in-frame ones, dropping some. In the table there are 20,000 to 25,000 clones, around four fifths of which are singletons. This CDR3 is built from 15 residues. Trimming cost V 6 bases and J 4 bases, with 16 bases left between them. Germline CDR1 and CDR2: SEHNR and FQNEAQ (reference sequence). The material sequenced was CD8+ T cells from peripheral blood mononuclear cells, taken in the first trimester of pregnancy. This TCR was recovered from a female donor in good health, enrolled as a control in a pregnancy study. J is TRBJ2-1 and V is TRBV7-9; tentative D call: TRBD1 (6 bases). The CDR3 DNA reads TGTGCCAGCAGTTTACCTCTTGGACAGTACAATGAGCAGTTCTTC. Its translation is CASSLPLGQYNEQFF. Filled out from reference TRBV7-9 and TRBJ2-1, the complete variable domain reads DTGVSQNPRHKITKRGQNVTFRCDPISEHNRLYWYRQTLGQGPEFLTYFQNEAQLEKSRLLSDRFSAERPKGSFSTLEIQRTEQGDSAMYLCASSLPLGQYNEQFFGPGTRLTVL.